These 20 T cell receptor beta chains were sequenced from one sample in a study of CD8 T cells in ankylosing spondylitis. Study results and limitations: Ankylosing spondylitis blood appeared to be characterized by a TCR beta motif of eight highly homologous variants.

These receptors' targets are unknown. TCRdb recomputed calls from the 5' RACE reads with MiXCR, one row per CDR3 protein. The table shows some 840,000 distinct CDR3 sequences, with about 12% occurring only once. Source material: blood, either unsorted or a sorted T cell fraction (not recorded which). The receptors come from a male donor with ankylosing spondylitis.

This clonotype was found many times. The CDR3: CASSRGLATDTQYF. For the CDR3, the DNA is TGCGCCAGCAGCCGGGGACTAGCGACAGATACGCAGTATTTT. The genes are TRBV5-1 and TRBJ2-3; the match to TRBD2 covers 10 bases. With 4 bases clipped from V and 3 bases from J, the junction kept 2 bases outside the gene matches. The CDR3 sequence is 14 residues long. Germline CDR1 and CDR2: SGHRS and YFSETQ. The full variable domain, rest sourced from reference TRBV5-1 and TRBJ2-3, is KAGVTQTPRYLIKTRGQQVTLSCSPISGHRSVSWYQQTPGQGLQFLFEYFSETQRNKGNFPGRFSGRQFSNSRSEMNVSTLELGDSALYLCASSRGLATDTQYFGPGTRLTVL.

There are many counts of this clonotype. The V gene is TRBV6-2 or TRBV6-3, the J gene TRBJ2-1; maybe TRBD2 (5 bases). Deletions cut 5 bases from V and 5 bases from J, with 10 bases between. CDR3 size: 13 residues. Germline V gene sequence: CDR1 MNHEY, CDR2 SVGEGT. The CDR3 region is CASSEGRHNEQFF. CDR3 DNA: TGTGCCAGCAGTGAGGGCCGCCACAATGAGCAGTTCTTC.

This clonotype was observed a few times. The rearrangement uses TRBV27 and TRBJ2-5, with D unresolved. V was shortened by 3 bases and J by 5 bases, with 13 bases between the two germline ends. Germline CDR1 reads MNHEY; CDR2 reads SMNVEV (reference sequence). The CDR3 covers 14 residues. CDR3 in amino acids: CASSFNEAGETQYF. The CDR3 DNA follows: TGTGCCAGCAGTTTTAATGAAGCCGGCGAGACCCAGTACTTC.

Worth noting for this clonotype: The junction shows a germline mismatch at one end, possibly a read error. The CDR3 DNA sequence: TGCGCCAGCAACCAAGGCCCGAGGGTAAACTATGGCTACACCTTC. Amino acid sequence: CASNQGPRVNYGYTF. The V gene is TRBV4-3, the J gene TRBJ1-2; D is undetermined. CDR3 length: 15 residues. CDR1 LGHNA and CDR2 YSLEER come from the germline V gene.

This clonotype was picked up a small number of times. The rearrangement links TRBV25-1 to TRBJ2-6; D ambiguous. The CDR3 has 16 residues. CDR1 is MGHDK and CDR2 is SYGVNS in the germline V gene. Trimming shortened V by 4 bases and J by 0 bases, and 10 bases separated the two germline ends. CDR3 sequence: CASSAPPSSGANVLTF. As DNA, the CDR3 is TGTGCCAGCAGTGCCCCGCCGTCCTCTGGGGCCAACGTCCTGACTTTC.

The table lists this clonotype with many counts. The gene calls are TRBV29-1 and TRBJ2-7; D remains ambiguous. The V end was cut by 7 bases, the J end by 6 bases, with 7 bases between. The CDR3 is 9 residues long. Germline CDR1 is SQVTM and CDR2 is ANQGSEA. CDR3 in amino acids: CSAASEQYF. CDR3 in DNA: TGCAGCGCCGCCAGCGAGCAGTACTTC.

This clonotype was detected only a few times. The chain carries TRBV5-1 and TRBJ2-7; perhaps TRBD1 as D (5 bases). V was shortened by 4 bases and J by 6 bases, with 17 bases between the two germline ends. CDR1 and CDR2 from the germline V gene are SGHRS and YFSETQ. CDR3 length equals 14 residues. CDR3 DNA: TGCGCCAGCAGCCCAGGCCAACTCCAGGGCGAGCAGTACTTC. Its protein product is CASSPGQLQGEQYF.

The chain joins TRBV3-1 to TRBJ1-1, with D perhaps TRBD1 (6 bases). CDR3 length: 16 amino acids. Per the germline V gene, CDR1 is LGHDT and CDR2 is YNNKEL (reference sequence). V gave up 3 bases and J gave up 1 base, with 15 bases separating them. CDR3 DNA: TGTGCCAGCAGCCACGACTCGGGACAACGGAACACTGAAGCTTTCTTT. It is translated as CASSHDSGQRNTEAFF.

This clonotype was seen ten or more times. This chain links TRBV6-1 with TRBJ2-5; D uncertain. The length of the CDR3 is 16 residues. V lost 6 bases and J 0 bases, leaving 17 bases between the germline ends. CDR1 and CDR2 from the germline V gene are MNHNS and SASEGT. CDR3 amino acids: CASSRTENLNQETQYF. In DNA form, the CDR3 reads TGTGCCAGCAGCCGGACCGAAAATTTAAACCAAGAGACCCAGTACTTC.

V is TRBV2 and J is TRBJ1-2, with 9 bases fitting TRBD1. The V and J ends lost 4 bases and 7 bases, in that order; junction bases with no gene match: 4. CDR1 and CDR2 from the germline V gene are SNHLY and FYNNEI. CDR3 size: 13 residues. The CDR3: CASSVTGGVGYTF. CDR3 bases: TGTGCCAGCAGTGTGACAGGGGGGGTTGGCTACACCTTC.

This clonotype was detected only a few times. V usage is TRBV20-1 and J usage is TRBJ2-5; 7 nucleotides match TRBD2. CDR1 and CDR2 (germline): DFQATT, SNEGSKA (reference sequence). V was clipped by 0 bases and J by 2 bases; unmatched bases: 9. The CDR3 contains 16 residues. The CDR3 sequence is CSAREVWTRTQETQYF. CDR3 nucleotide sequence: TGCAGTGCTAGAGAAGTTTGGACTAGGACGCAAGAGACCCAGTACTTC.

This clonotype was counted ten times or more. The chain uses TRBV20-1 and TRBJ2-5, with 9 positions matching TRBD2. Trimming cost V 0 bases and J 5 bases; bases outside gene matches: 7. The CDR3 has 15 amino acids. Germline V CDR1 and CDR2: DFQATT, SNEGSKA (reference sequence). The CDR3 DNA sequence: TGCAGTGCTAGAGATTTGGCGGGAGGGAAGGAGACCCAGTACTTC. This encodes CSARDLAGGKETQYF.

CDR3 residues: CAWSVGFNQPQHF. The CDR3 coding sequence is TGTGCCTGGAGTGTTGGGTTCAATCAGCCCCAGCATTTT. The J gene is TRBJ1-5, the V gene TRBV30; D is undetermined. With 0 bases removed from V and 3 bases from J, the gap between germline ends came to 6 bases. The CDR3 runs 13 residues. Germline CDR1 and CDR2: GTSNPN and SVGIG (reference sequence).

This clonotype was seen only a few times. The gene calls are TRBV24-1 and TRBJ2-7; D unresolved. Trimming stripped 0 bases from V and 5 bases from J, with 4 bases between. The CDR3 extends over 12 amino acids. CDR1 KGHDR and CDR2 SFDVKD come from the germline V gene. DNA for the CDR3: TGTGCCACCAGTGATTTGAGCGACGAGCAGTACTTC. Translating gives CATSDLSDEQYF.

The chain employs TRBV4-2 and TRBJ1-2, with D possibly being TRBD1 (6 bases). The germline V gene has CDR1 LGHNA and CDR2 YNFKEQ. The CDR3 loop spans 15 amino acids. The ends were cut back, 4 bases at V and 2 bases at J, with 14 bases in the middle. The chain's CDR3 is CASSREAQGNYGYTF. Written as DNA, the CDR3 is TGTGCCAGCAGCCGGGAAGCCCAGGGGAACTATGGCTACACCTTC.

This clonotype was recorded at least ten times. The gene calls are TRBV20-1 and TRBJ2-7; possibly TRBD2 for D (5 bases). The CDR3 has 14 residues. Trimming pared 3 bases from V and 1 base from J, leaving 13 bases between. CDR1 and CDR2 (germline): DFQATT, SNEGSKA (reference sequence). The CDR3 DNA is TGCAGTGCTAGTCCGATTAGCGTTTCCTACGAGCAGTACTTC. Its translation: CSASPISVSYEQYF.

This clonotype was observed at least ten times. The rearrangement joins TRBV20-1 to TRBJ2-5; TRBD1 might be the D (6 bases). Germline V lookup: CDR1 DFQATT, CDR2 SNEGSKA (reference sequence). The ends were cut back, 6 bases at V and 2 bases at J, with 10 bases in the middle. The length of the CDR3 is 12 residues. The CDR3 sequence is CSAAGQQETQYF. Written as DNA, the CDR3 is TGCAGTGCAGCTGGACAGCAAGAGACCCAGTACTTC.

V usage is TRBV20-1 and J usage is TRBJ2-4, with 9 bases that match TRBD1. This CDR3 contains 15 residues. Germline CDR1 DFQATT, CDR2 SNEGSKA (reference sequence). V lost 4 bases to trimming and J lost 6 bases; unmatched junction nucleotides: 10. In DNA form, the CDR3 reads TGCAGTGCTAATATCTACAGGGGGCGCTTAAACATTCAGTACTTC. This translates into CSANIYRGRLNIQYF.

The table lists this clonotype with a few counts. The genes are TRBV20-1 and TRBJ2-1; no clear D gene. V was shortened by 0 bases and J by 0 bases, with 6 bases between the two germline ends. Per germline, CDR1 DFQATT and CDR2 SNEGSKA (reference sequence). There are 14 residues in the CDR3. This CDR3 reads CSARELSSYNEQFF. DNA of the CDR3: TGCAGTGCTAGAGAACTTAGCTCCTACAATGAGCAGTTCTTC.

The CDR3 DNA is TGTGCCAGCAGCTTCCGGGAGGTTGATCAGCCCCAGCATTTT. As protein: CASSFREVDQPQHF. The V gene is TRBV7-8, the J gene TRBJ1-5; no definite D call. CDR3 length: 14 amino acids. Germline V gene lookup returns CDR1 SGHVS and CDR2 FQNEAQ. V was pared by 3 bases and J by 5 bases, with 11 bases between.